This passage covers 26 T cell receptor beta chains from one sample sequenced in a study of control samples from healthy donors and cancer patients. Sequencing was performed with immunoSEQ multiplex PCR; in TCRdb, only in-frame clones are kept and a portion is missing. This table holds approximately 140,000 clones, under 95% found once. Sequences were obtained from blood. These receptors all come from a man aged 35-49 years in good health.

The genes are TRBV7-9 and TRBJ2-3, with 13 bases lining up with TRBD2. V lost 4 bases to trimming and J lost 6 bases; unmatched junction nucleotides: 4. Germline CDR1 is SEHNR and CDR2 is FQNEAQ (reference sequence). This CDR3 has 15 residues. CDR3 sequence: CASSSGTSGVDTQYF. CDR3 DNA: TGTGCCAGCAGCTCCGGGACTAGCGGGGTTGATACGCAGTATTTT.

This chain joins TRBV7-8 and TRBJ1-5; 8 bases are a match to TRBD1. The J segment lost 6 bases and the V segment lost 0 bases, leaving 7 bases of the junction unmatched. CDR3 length: 16 residues. Germline V lookup: CDR1 SGHVS, CDR2 FQNEAQ. In DNA, the CDR3 is TGTGCCAGCAGCTTAGCGCAGGGGGCTACGGGTCAGCCCCAGCATTTT. Protein product: CASSLAQGATGQPQHF.

The V gene is TRBV27, the J gene TRBJ1-5, with D possibly TRBD1 on 5 matching bases. V was pared by 6 bases and J by 11 bases, with 23 bases between. The CDR3 has 15 residues. The germline V gene has CDR1 MNHEY and CDR2 SMNVEV (reference sequence). DNA of the CDR3: TGTGCCAGCAGAAAAAATCAGGGCTTGGGGCTCGCCCAGCATTTT. Residues: CASRKNQGLGLAQHF.

To note about this clone: As the CDR3 is not closed by the conserved phenylalanine or tryptophan, this likely results from a read error. The chain joins TRBV11-2 to TRBJ1-1; D is undetermined. V lost 1 base to trimming and J lost 11 bases, with 11 bases between them. CDR1 is SGHAT, CDR2 FQNNGV, per germline. The CDR3 extends over 12 amino acids. The CDR3 nucleotides are TGTGCCAGCAGCTTAGTTGCCTTAAGGGCTTTCCTT. This encodes CASSLVALRAFL.

The V and J genes are TRBV7-6 and TRBJ2-7, with 10 bases aligning to TRBD2. The J segment lost 6 bases and the V segment lost 3 bases, leaving 8 bases of the junction unmatched. The CDR3 extends over 15 amino acids. Germline CDR1 and CDR2: SGHVS and FNYEAQ. CDR3 nucleotide sequence: TGTGCCAGCAGCTTGAGCGGGGGGGCCTCTCGCGAGCAGTACTTC. Residues: CASSLSGGASREQYF.

The genes are TRBV27 and TRBJ1-6; 7 bases line up with TRBD1. The CDR3 runs 16 residues. CDR1 and CDR2 (germline): MNHEY, SMNVEV (reference sequence). V lost 5 bases, J lost 1 base, and 5 bases stayed unmatched. CDR3: CASSQTGASYNSPLHF. The CDR3 nucleotides read TGTGCCAGCAGTCAAACAGGGGCGTCCTATAATTCACCCCTCCACTTT.

V usage is TRBV4-1 and J usage is TRBJ2-5, with D uncertain. Germline loops: CDR1 MGHRA, CDR2 YSYEKL. V lost 1 base and J lost 3, with 12 bases in between. This CDR3 region has 15 residues. The CDR3 region has the DNA TGCGCCAGCAGCCAAGTAGTTTACGCCGAAGAGACCCAGTACTTC. Encoded protein: CASSQVVYAEETQYF.

The V gene is TRBV4-1, the J gene TRBJ1-2; D is possibly TRBD1 (5 bases). The germline V gene has CDR1 MGHRA and CDR2 YSYEKL. The CDR3 loop spans 14 amino acids. V was pared by 1 base and J by 4 bases, with 10 bases between. The chain's CDR3 is CASSQGRTLYGYTF. CDR3 in DNA: TGCGCCAGCAGCCAAGGTCGGACACTCTATGGCTACACCTTC.

This clone was observed a handful of times. The chain uses TRBV18 and TRBJ1-4, with D tentatively TRBD1 (6 bases). The CDR3 runs to 13 residues. Germline CDR1 reads KGHSH; CDR2 reads LQKENI. V lost 4 bases and J 6 bases, leaving 9 bases between the germline ends. CDR3 in DNA: TGTGCCAGCTCACGGGGGGGCGATGAAAAACTGTTTTTT. Encoded protein: CASSRGGDEKLFF.

This clone was counted a single time. The V and J genes are TRBV3-1 (or the pseudogene TRBV3-2) and TRBJ1-1; 7 bases align to TRBD1. Germline CDR1 is LGHDT and CDR2 is YNNKEL (reference sequence). The ends lost 2 bases at V and 3 bases at J; junction bases unmatched: 3. This CDR3 region has 14 residues. CDR3 protein: CASSQPDRDTEAFF. The CDR3 DNA reads as TGTGCCAGCAGCCAACCCGACAGGGACACTGAAGCTTTCTTT.

This clone is a singleton in its sample. One junction end does not reproduce the germline sequence, and a read error may be involved. J is TRBJ2-3 and V is TRBV7-7, with a possible D match to TRBD2 (6 bases). CDR3 length equals 15 residues. The germline V gene has CDR1 SSHAT and CDR2 FNYEAQ (reference sequence). DNA of the CDR3: TGTGCTAGCAGCCAACTCAGCGGGAGCACAGATACGCAGTATTTT. Translated, it gives CASSQLSGSTDTQYF.

The chain couples TRBV6-5 to TRBJ2-2, with no clear D. The CDR3 loop spans 13 amino acids. V was clipped by 10 bases and J by 0 bases, with 9 bases between them. The germline V gene encodes CDR1 MNHEY and CDR2 SVGAGI. The CDR3: CATRSPNTGELFF. The DNA of the CDR3 is TGTGCCACTCGGAGCCCGAACACCGGGGAGCTGTTTTTT.

This chain links TRBV13 with TRBJ2-6; no definite D call. Trimming took 7 bases from V and 0 from J, leaving 7 bases between them. The CDR3 loop spans 14 amino acids. Per the germline V gene, CDR1 is PRHDT and CDR2 is FYEKMQ (reference sequence). The CDR3 sequence is CASKVLSGANVLTF. The CDR3 DNA follows: TGTGCCAGCAAGGTTCTCTCTGGGGCCAACGTCCTGACTTTC.

This rearrangement joins TRBV24-1 to TRBJ2-1; D might be TRBD1 (6 bases). Trimming removed 4 bases from V and 9 bases from J, with 9 bases in between. Germline values: CDR1 KGHDR, CDR2 SFDVKD. This CDR3 contains 12 residues. The CDR3 here is CATSDHRVEQFF. CDR3 DNA sequence: TGTGCCACCAGTGACCACAGGGTTGAGCAGTTCTTC.

The J gene is TRBJ1-3, the V gene TRBV5-4; D uncertain. The V end lost 0 bases, the J end lost 0 bases, and 4 bases lay between the germline ends. This CDR3 is built from 14 residues. Germline V CDR1 and CDR2: SGHNT, YYREEE (reference sequence). CDR3 loop: CASSLDRSGNTIYF. The CDR3, as DNA: TGTGCCAGCAGCTTGGACCGCTCTGGAAACACCATATATTTT.

This clone was seen a handful of times. The V gene is TRBV7-6, the J gene TRBJ2-7, with D perhaps given as TRBD1 or TRBD2 (5 bases each). CDR3 length: 17 amino acids. Germline CDR1 SGHVS, CDR2 FNYEAQ. Trimming removed 0 bases from V and 0 bases from J, with 15 bases in between. The CDR3 bases are TGTGCCAGCAGCTTAGCCCCAGCCGGGACGGTCTCCTACGAGCAGTACTTC. This gives the protein CASSLAPAGTVSYEQYF.

The gene calls are TRBV18 and TRBJ1-2; D gene uncertain. Germline CDR1 and CDR2: KGHSH and LQKENI. The length of the CDR3 is 14 residues. The V end lost 3 bases, the J end lost 2 bases, and 10 bases lay between the germline ends. In nucleotides, the CDR3 is TGTGCCAGCTCACCCACCCCCGAAAACTATGGCTACACCTTC. It yields the protein CASSPTPENYGYTF.

CDR3 protein: CASSIVQTGTNEQFF. The CDR3 coding sequence is TGTGCCAGTAGTATAGTTCAGACAGGGACCAATGAGCAGTTCTTC. The chain employs TRBV19 and TRBJ2-1; 7 bases match TRBD1. Germline CDR1 LNHDA, CDR2 SQIVND (reference sequence). The V gene end was trimmed by 1 base and the J gene end by 6 bases; junction bases not matched to a gene: 6. The CDR3 contains 15 residues.

This chain uses TRBV19 with TRBJ2-1; D unresolved. The CDR3 contains 14 residues. V was pared by 5 bases and J by 3 bases, with 11 bases between. Germline lookup yields CDR1 LNHDA and CDR2 SQIVND (reference sequence). The CDR3 loop is CASSFGWYYNEQFF. The CDR3 coding sequence is TGTGCCAGTAGTTTTGGGTGGTACTACAATGAGCAGTTCTTC. Combining the CDR3 with reference TRBV19 and TRBJ2-1 gives the whole variable domain DGGITQSPKYLFRKEGQNVTLSCEQNLNHDAMYWYRQDPGQGLRLIYYSQIVNDFQKGDIAEGYSVSREKKESFPLTVTSAQKNPTAFYLCASSFGWYYNEQFFGPGTRLTVL.

This rearrangement joins TRBV5-1 to TRBJ2-2, with 11 bases fitting TRBD1. The CDR3 length is 21 residues. Germline lookup yields CDR1 SGHRS and CDR2 YFSETQ. V lost 1 base and J lost 7; bases outside the gene matches: 21. The CDR3 spells CASSLTVWDRGKRDQIGELFF. Written as DNA, the CDR3 is TGCGCCAGCAGCTTGACCGTTTGGGACAGGGGGAAACGGGACCAAATCGGGGAGCTGTTTTTT.

In this sample, this clone turned up once. The rearrangement links TRBV4-3 to TRBJ2-3; 8 nucleotides line up with TRBD1. Germline assignment: CDR1 LGHNA and CDR2 YSLEER. This CDR3 has 17 residues. Germline trimming cut 0 bases from V and 5 bases from J; bases unmatched to any gene: 10. DNA of the CDR3: TGCGCCAGCAGCCAAGATAGGACAGGGCCAGGTGGAGATACGCAGTATTTT. Protein sequence: CASSQDRTGPGGDTQYF.

The chain has TRBV10-3 and TRBJ1-3; possibly TRBD1 for D (5 bases). V was cut by 4 bases and J by 0 bases, with 10 bases left in between. Germline V CDR1 and CDR2: ENHRY, SYGVKD. This CDR3 comprises 15 residues. The CDR3 DNA follows: TGTGCCATCAGTGCGATCGACAGCTCTGGAAACACCATATATTTT. The encoded protein is CAISAIDSSGNTIYF.

This chain uses TRBV21-1 with TRBJ1-5. TRBV21-1 is tagged as a pseudogene. The CDR3 consists of 16 residues. The DNA of the CDR3 is TGTGCCAGCAGCCGATCCTCCGGGGGGGCCAATCAGCCCCAGCATTTT. Its translation is CASSRSSGGANQPQHF.

The V and J genes are TRBV10-2 and TRBJ1-2, with D perhaps TRBD1 (6 bases). Per germline, CDR1 WSHSY and CDR2 SAAADI. CDR3 length: 14 residues. Trimming removed 3 bases from V and 4 bases from J, with 12 bases in between. Here the CDR3 reads CASSDPQGSYGYTF. The CDR3 DNA sequence: TGCGCCAGCAGTGACCCACAGGGTAGCTATGGCTACACCTTC.

The chain is built from TRBV10-2 and TRBJ2-5; possible D gene TRBD2, 6 bases. This CDR3 contains 15 residues. CDR1 WSHSY and CDR2 SAAADI come from the germline V gene. Deletions cut 6 bases from V and 0 bases from J, with 14 bases between. CDR3 protein: CASSAGPKYQETQYF. The DNA for the CDR3 is TGCGCCAGCAGCGCGGGACCGAAGTACCAAGAGACCCAGTACTTC.

The chain joins TRBV7-9 to TRBJ2-1; D is ambiguous. Germline V CDR1 and CDR2: SEHNR, FQNEAQ (reference sequence). This CDR3 has 14 amino acids. Trimming removed 1 base at V and 4 bases at J, with 8 bases between. The CDR3 sequence is CASSLVVGYNEQFF. CDR3 nucleotide sequence: TGTGCCAGCAGCTTAGTAGTTGGTTACAATGAGCAGTTCTTC.